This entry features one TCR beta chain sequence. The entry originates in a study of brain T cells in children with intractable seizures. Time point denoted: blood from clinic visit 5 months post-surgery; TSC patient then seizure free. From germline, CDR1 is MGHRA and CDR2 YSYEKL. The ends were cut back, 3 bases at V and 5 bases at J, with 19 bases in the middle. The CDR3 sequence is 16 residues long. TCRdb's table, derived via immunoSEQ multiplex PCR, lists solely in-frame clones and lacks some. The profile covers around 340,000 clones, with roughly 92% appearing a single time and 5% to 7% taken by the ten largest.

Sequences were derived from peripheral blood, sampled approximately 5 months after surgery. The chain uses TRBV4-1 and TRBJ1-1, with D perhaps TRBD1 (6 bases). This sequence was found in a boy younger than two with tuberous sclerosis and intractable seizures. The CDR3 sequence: CASSQPWGDRSTEAFF. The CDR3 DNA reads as TGCGCCAGCAGCCAGCCCTGGGGCGACAGGTCTACTGAAGCTTTCTTT.